A single TCR beta chain is shown here with its context. Antigen: not known. This specimen belongs to a study of cytomegalovirus exposure and HLA in healthy donors. Study-wide results and limits: Available immune exposure information was restricted to CMV serostatus only. Sequencing likely caused a cluster of highly shared sequence variants.

This PCR relied on a set of 60 Vbeta primers and 13 Jbeta primers. Data came from immunoSEQ multiplex PCR; TCRdb stores just in-frame clones and leaves some out. Seen here are about 170,000 clones, less than 90% observed once, and the top ten hold roughly 4.5%. Trimming removed 5 bases from V and 4 bases from J, with 16 bases in between. Per the germline V gene, CDR1 is SGHTA and CDR2 is FQGTGA. The CDR3 extends over 15 amino acids. Material for sequencing was PBMCs. The sequence derives from a woman aged 50 to 60 in good health and CMV-seropositive. The chain couples TRBV7-3 to TRBJ2-3, with a tentative D call TRBD2 (6 bases). The CDR3 is CASSLLAGSPDTQYF. CDR3 bases: TGTGCCAGCAGCCTACTCGCGGGGAGCCCAGATACGCAGTATTTT. Full variable domain (remainder filled in from reference TRBV7-3 and TRBJ2-3): GAGVSQTPSNKVTEKGKYVELRCDPISGHTALYWYRQSLGQGPEFLIYFQGTGAADDSGLPNDRFFAVRPEGSVSTLKIQRTERGDSAVYLCASSLLAGSPDTQYFGPGTRLTVL.